The clone carrying this T cell receptor beta chain was counted a few times. Its target is not known. The junction departs from the called germline gene at one end, perhaps through a read error. This specimen comes from a study of human T cells and chemical hapten exposure. Background on the study: The scalp of each patient received a weekly diphenylcyclopropenone dose for the full approximately 24-week study.

The time point here: patch test 2, 6 weeks after DPC sensitization. The treatment is: therapeutic diphenylcyclopropenone sensitization with weekly scalp DPC. Donation of samples came from alopecia patients who were 18 to 70 years old and suitable for DPC. It was from unfractionated whole blood that total RNA was extracted. TCRdb passed the RACE reads through MiXCR, listing each CDR3 protein once. The sample lists around 99,000 distinct CDR3 sequences; 11% were seen once. General observations from the study: The count of PT1 expanded TCRs correlated positively with patch test score.

The CDR3 length is 13 residues. Germline assignment: CDR1 SSHAT and CDR2 FNYEAQ (reference sequence). The chain recombines TRBV7-7 with TRBJ1-1; TRBD1 is a possible D gene (5 bases). This sample comprised whole blood, obtained in connection with sensitization to the hapten diphenylcyclopropenone (DPC). This receptor was obtained from a man aged 40-49 years with alopecia areata. Some clones in this sample may be carry-over from other donors' samples. This CDR3 is CASSPLITGEAFF. In DNA, the CDR3 is TGTGCTAGCAGCCCCCTTATAACAGGTGAAGCTTTCTTT.